This T cell receptor (beta chain) was recorded in a study of T cells expressing NK-cell markers (dated by TCRdb to the early 2020s). Turning to the overall study: Three sorted T-cell subsets (CD3+CD56+NKG2C+, CD3+CD56+NKG2C- and CD3+CD56-NKG2C+) from several donors had their TCR beta-chain repertoires profiled. Seven of the eight sequenced donors were HCMV-seropositive and one was HCMV-seronegative. All eight donors whose samples were sequenced were randomly selected healthy volunteers, three of them men and five women. Illumina HiSeq 2000/2500, MiSeq or NextSeq was used to sequence libraries as 2 x 150 bp reads.

CDR1 SEHNR and CDR2 FQNEAQ were looked up in the germline V gene (reference sequence). The CDR3 starts with the cysteine, ends with the phenylalanine, and has 17 residues. Only the protein is available. As to this clonotype: Its cognate antigen has yet to be identified.

Results the study describes overall, beyond this receptor: Those dominant clonotypes were again the most abundant among CD3+CD56-NKG2C+ cells in a handful of donors, at about 25-65%. For roughly six donors, the dominant CD3+CD56+NKG2C+ clonotypes were among the top 10 CD8+ clonotypes and accounted for about 1.0-8% of CD8+ T cells. Whether the expanded NKG2C-expressing T cell clones were specific for HCMV antigens was left unclear.

HCMV serostatus was determined by detecting HCMV-specific IgG in serum with a commercial ELISA kit. Ficoll density gradient centrifugation was used to isolate peripheral blood mononuclear cells from blood. For sequencing, an Illumina HiSeq 2000 was employed. 5'RACE template switching, by which a universal primer site and unique molecular identifiers were added, was used to make TCR beta cDNA libraries. cDNA synthesis was primed from the TCR beta constant segment, followed by two successive PCR amplification steps. Per the source publication's procedure: MIGEC was used to demultiplex reads and group the reads by UMI, and MiTCR was used to assemble and quantify clonotypes. Only TCR cDNA sequences supported by at least two reads were kept to exclude erroneous sequences. The tcR package was used for downstream repertoire analysis, and clonotypes were matched between fractions using CDR3 nucleotide sequence together with V segment. VDJmatch was used to annotate antigen specificity against VDJdb, with one amino acid substitution in CDR3 allowed. The reads went through TCRdb reprocessing, and each CDR3 protein sequence gets one entry with no DNA. What appears here as the V and J calls and clone size reflects TCRdb's work, not the paper's. The sample's own table lists 350,000 to 450,000 distinct CDR3 sequences. The ten largest clonotypes hold around 5% of the sample.

The specimen sequenced was blood T cells: a sorted CD56 or NKG2C T cell subset, CD4+ or CD8+ T cells, or bulk PBMC T cells (not recorded which). This TCR derives from a man between 18 and 69 years old in good health. The sequence links TRBV7-9 to TRBJ2-7; there is no DNA to check the TCRdb D call of TRBD1. The CDR3 in this case is CASSKRFGGSGSYEQYF.